This TCR beta chain is from a study of T-cell reconstitution after alpha-beta-depleted transplantation in children. TCRbeta library construction was performed incorporating unique molecular identifiers. From the PCR reads, TCRdb called clonotypes with MiXCR, one entry per CDR3 protein. There are 300,000 to 400,000 distinct CDR3 sequences in the sample; 15% to 20% occur only once, and roughly 40% lies in the top ten. This clonotype was seen just once. The sequence was obtained from a male patient aged 2-15 years who had a stem cell transplant for acute lymphoblastic leukemia, so the T cells may come from the graft donor. This material consisted of PBMCs, mostly from graft donor cells, taken 360 days after TCRalphabeta/CD19-depleted stem cell transplant.

The CDR3 coding sequence is TGCGCCAGCAGGGGTGATTGGAGACAGGAGCAAGAGACCCAGTACTTC. This gives the protein CASRGDWRQEQETQYF. The chain combines TRBV5-1 with TRBJ2-5; D might be TRBD1 (6 bases). V was clipped by 5 bases and J by 2 bases, with 19 bases between them. CDR3 length: 16 amino acids. The V gene's germline CDR1 is SGHRS and CDR2 YFSETQ.